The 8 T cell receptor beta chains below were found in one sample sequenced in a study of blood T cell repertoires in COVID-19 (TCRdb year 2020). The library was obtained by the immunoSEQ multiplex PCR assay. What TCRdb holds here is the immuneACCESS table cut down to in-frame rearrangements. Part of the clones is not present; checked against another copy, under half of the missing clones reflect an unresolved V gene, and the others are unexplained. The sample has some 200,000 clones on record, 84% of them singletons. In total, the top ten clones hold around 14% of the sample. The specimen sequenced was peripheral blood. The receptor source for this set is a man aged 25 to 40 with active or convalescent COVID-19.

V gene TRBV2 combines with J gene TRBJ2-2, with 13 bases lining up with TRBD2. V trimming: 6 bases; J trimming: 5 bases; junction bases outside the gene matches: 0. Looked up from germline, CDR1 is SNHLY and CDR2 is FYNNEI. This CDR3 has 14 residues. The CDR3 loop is CASRTSGGTGELFF. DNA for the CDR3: TGTGCCAGCAGGACTAGCGGGGGGACCGGGGAGCTGTTTTTT. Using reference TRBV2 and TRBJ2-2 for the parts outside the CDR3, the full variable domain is EPEVTQTPSHQVTQMGQEVILRCVPISNHLYFYWYRQILGQKVEFLVSFYNNEISEKSEIFDDQFSVERPDGSNFTLKIRSTKLEDSAMYFCASRTSGGTGELFFGEGSRLTVL.

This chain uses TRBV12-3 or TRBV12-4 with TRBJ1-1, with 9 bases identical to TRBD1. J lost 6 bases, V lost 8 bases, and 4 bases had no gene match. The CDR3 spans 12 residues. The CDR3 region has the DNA TGTGCCAGCGGACAGGGGAAGGCTGAAGCTTTCTTT. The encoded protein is CASGQGKAEAFF.

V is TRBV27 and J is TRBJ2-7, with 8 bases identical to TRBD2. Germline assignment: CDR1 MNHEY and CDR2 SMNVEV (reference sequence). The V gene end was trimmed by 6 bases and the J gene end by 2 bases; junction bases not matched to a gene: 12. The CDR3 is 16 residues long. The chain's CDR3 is CASSQLGVAGTYEQYF. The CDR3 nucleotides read TGTGCCAGCAGCCAACTCGGGGTAGCGGGAACCTACGAGCAGTACTTC.

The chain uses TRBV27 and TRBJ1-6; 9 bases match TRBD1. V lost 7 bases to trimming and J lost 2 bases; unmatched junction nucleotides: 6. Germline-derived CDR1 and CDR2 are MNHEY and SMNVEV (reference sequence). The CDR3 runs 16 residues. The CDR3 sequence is CASTTRDRAYNSPLHF. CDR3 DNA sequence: TGTGCCAGCACCACTCGGGACAGGGCCTATAATTCACCCCTCCACTTT.

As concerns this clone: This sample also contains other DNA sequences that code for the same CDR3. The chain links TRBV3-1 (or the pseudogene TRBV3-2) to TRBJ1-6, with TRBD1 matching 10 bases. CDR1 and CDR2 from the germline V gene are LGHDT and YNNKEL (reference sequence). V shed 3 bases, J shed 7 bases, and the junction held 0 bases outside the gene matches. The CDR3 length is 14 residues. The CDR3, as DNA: TGTGCCAGCAGCCAGGGACAGGGGAATTCACCCCTCCACTTT. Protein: CASSQGQGNSPLHF.

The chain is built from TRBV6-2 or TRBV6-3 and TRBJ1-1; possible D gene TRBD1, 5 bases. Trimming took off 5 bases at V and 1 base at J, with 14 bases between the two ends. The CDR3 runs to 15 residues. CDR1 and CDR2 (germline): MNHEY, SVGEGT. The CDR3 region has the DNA TGTGCCAGCAGTCCCCACCTCCAGGGGAACACTGAAGCTTTCTTT. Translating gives CASSPHLQGNTEAFF.

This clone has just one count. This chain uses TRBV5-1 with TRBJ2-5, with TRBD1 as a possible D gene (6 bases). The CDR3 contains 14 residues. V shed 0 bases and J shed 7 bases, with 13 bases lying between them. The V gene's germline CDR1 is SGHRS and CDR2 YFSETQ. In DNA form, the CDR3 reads TGCGCCAGCAGCTTGGATGGCAAACAGGGGACCCAGTACTTC. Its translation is CASSLDGKQGTQYF.

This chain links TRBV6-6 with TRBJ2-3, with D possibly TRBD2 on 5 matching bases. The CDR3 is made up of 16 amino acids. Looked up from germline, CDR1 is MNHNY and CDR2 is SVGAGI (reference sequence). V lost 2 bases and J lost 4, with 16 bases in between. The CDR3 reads CASSYDEGGSPDTQYF. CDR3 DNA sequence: TGTGCCAGCAGTTACGACGAGGGTGGGTCTCCAGATACGCAGTATTTT.